The 14 T cell receptor beta chains below come from one sample, sequenced in a study of T cell repertoires in cytomegalovirus infection. MiXCR, run by TCRdb on the reads, gives a single entry per CDR3 protein. Among 290,000 or so distinct CDR3 sequences listed, roughly 9.3% were seen once. Sequencing was performed on PBMCs. These receptors all come from a human donor in good health (CMV status not recorded). Some clones in this sample may be carry-over from other donors' samples.

This clonotype occurred many times. CDR3 protein: CASSPEAGPLRTDTQYF. As DNA, the CDR3 is TGTGCCAGCAGCCCCGAGGCCGGCCCCCTTCGCACAGATACGCAGTATTTT. The rearrangement joins TRBV7-2 to TRBJ2-3; D not certain. V was shortened by 5 bases and J by 1 base, with 19 bases between the two germline ends. The CDR3 has 17 amino acids. Germline-derived CDR1 and CDR2 are SGHTA and FQGNSA.

This clonotype was observed at least ten times. The chain links TRBV7-9 to TRBJ1-1, with D perhaps matching TRBD1 (6 bases). This CDR3 is 13 amino acids long. The germline V and J ends were trimmed by 5 bases and 10 bases, with 17 bases remaining between them. Germline assignment: CDR1 SEHNR and CDR2 FQNEAQ (reference sequence). The CDR3 loop reads CASSPYSTGRAFF. CDR3 DNA: TGTGCCAGCAGCCCCTATTCCACAGGGAGAGCTTTCTTT.

This clonotype was picked up many times. This chain connects TRBV7-2 to TRBJ2-2; 8 nucleotides agree with TRBD1. The germline V gene has CDR1 SGHTA and CDR2 FQGNSA. V trimming: 5 bases; J trimming: 5 bases; junction bases outside the gene matches: 7. The CDR3 is made up of 15 amino acids. This CDR3 reads CASSRRQGTTGELFF. CDR3 DNA sequence: TGTGCCAGCAGCCGAAGACAGGGGACTACCGGGGAGCTGTTTTTT.

This clonotype was recorded at least ten times. The chain uses TRBV29-1 and TRBJ1-1; D ambiguous. V lost 6 bases to trimming and J lost 3 bases, with 14 bases between them. Looked up from germline, CDR1 is SQVTM and CDR2 is ANQGSEA. The CDR3 runs 13 residues. CDR3 region: CSVMVRADTEAFF. In DNA, the CDR3 is TGCAGCGTGATGGTGAGGGCAGACACTGAAGCTTTCTTT.

This clonotype was counted at least ten times. The chain combines TRBV7-9 with TRBJ2-1; no clear D gene. There are 15 residues in the CDR3. In germline, CDR1 is SEHNR, CDR2 FQNEAQ (reference sequence). Trimming stripped 5 bases from V and 0 bases from J, with 11 bases between. CDR3 nucleotides: TGTGCCAGCAGCCCGCTGGGTCTCTCCTACAATGAGCAGTTCTTC. Its protein product is CASSPLGLSYNEQFF.

About this clonotype itself: Germline and junction disagree at one end, which may indicate a read error. This chain links TRBV20-1 with TRBJ2-3; 9 bases align to TRBD1. This CDR3 is 17 amino acids long. The V gene's germline CDR1 is DFQATT and CDR2 SNEGSKA (reference sequence). The CDR3 region has the DNA TGCGGTGCTAGAACTCGGACAGGGGAAAGGTTCACAGATACGCAGTATTTT. Translation: CGARTRTGERFTDTQYF.

Worth noting for this clonotype: A junction end diverges from the germline sequence, so it may reflect a read error. V usage is TRBV4-3 and J usage is TRBJ2-3; 15 positions agree with TRBD2. CDR3 size: 17 residues. Germline V lookup: CDR1 LGHNA, CDR2 YSLEER. CDR3 protein: CANSLGLAGGLTDTQYF. The CDR3 bases are TGCGCCAACAGCCTTGGACTAGCGGGGGGGCTGACAGATACGCAGTATTTT.

This clonotype was recorded at least ten times. The chain uses TRBV6-2 or TRBV6-3 and TRBJ2-7, with 9 bases fitting TRBD1. This CDR3 region has 16 residues. Germline CDR1 MNHEY, CDR2 SVGEGT. V lost 2 bases to trimming and J lost 2 bases; unmatched junction nucleotides: 7. The CDR3 protein is CASSYGQGTLAYEQYV. CDR3 DNA sequence: TGTGCCAGCAGTTACGGACAGGGGACGCTGGCCTACGAGCAGTACGTC.

The genes are TRBV19 and TRBJ1-1; no reliable D call. V lost 7 bases and J 1 base, leaving 13 bases between the germline ends. Germline CDR1 is LNHDA and CDR2 is SQIVND (reference sequence). The CDR3 consists of 14 residues. The CDR3 nucleotides read TGTGCCAGTAACTCCCGGGTCAAGAACACTGAAGCTTTCTTT. Protein: CASNSRVKNTEAFF. The whole variable domain, remainder taken from reference TRBV19 and TRBJ1-1, is DGGITQSPKYLFRKEGQNVTLSCEQNLNHDAMYWYRQDPGQGLRLIYYSQIVNDFQKGDIAEGYSVSREKKESFPLTVTSAQKNPTAFYLCASNSRVKNTEAFFGQGTRLTVV.

At least ten counts were recorded for this clonotype. In nucleotides, the CDR3 is TGCAGTGCTAGCCTTAGTAGGGGCCGGGTCAATGAGCAGTTCTTC. Residues: CSASLSRGRVNEQFF. The chain recombines TRBV20-1 with TRBJ2-1; D may be TRBD1 (5 bases). Trimming left V 3 bases short and J 6 bases short, with 18 bases between. This CDR3 is 15 amino acids long. CDR1 and CDR2 (germline): DFQATT, SNEGSKA (reference sequence).

This clonotype has ten or more counts. This sequence joins TRBV12-3 or TRBV12-4 and TRBJ2-7; no clear D. V lost 5 bases, J lost 6 bases, and 14 bases lay in between. The length of the CDR3 is 13 residues. The CDR3 loop reads CASSLSRAGEQYV. CDR3 coding DNA: TGTGCCAGCAGTCTTAGCCGGGCCGGCGAGCAGTACGTC.

This clonotype came up a few times. This chain joins TRBV7-3 and TRBJ2-6; no clear D gene. V was clipped by 5 bases and J by 2 bases, with 10 bases between them. This CDR3 spans 15 amino acids. Looked up from germline, CDR1 is SGHTA and CDR2 is FQGTGA. Written as DNA, the CDR3 is TGTGCCAGCAGCCGCAGAAGACCTGGGGCCAACGTCCTGACTTTC. It translates to CASSRRRPGANVLTF. Using reference TRBV7-3 and TRBJ2-6 for the parts outside the CDR3, the full variable domain is GAGVSQTPSNKVTEKGKYVELRCDPISGHTALYWYRQSLGQGPEFLIYFQGTGAADDSGLPNDRFFAVRPEGSVSTLKIQRTERGDSAVYLCASSRRRPGANVLTFGAGSRLTVL.

The chain combines TRBV19 with TRBJ2-2, with 8 bases lining up with TRBD1. V dropped 6 bases and J dropped 1; count of bases not matched to a gene: 4. The V gene's germline CDR1 is LNHDA and CDR2 SQIVND (reference sequence). This CDR3 comprises 15 residues. CDR3 DNA: TGTGCCAGTAGACCGGACAGGGTGAACACCGGGGAGCTGTTTTTT. Its translation is CASRPDRVNTGELFF. Combining the CDR3 with reference TRBV19 and TRBJ2-2 gives the whole variable domain DGGITQSPKYLFRKEGQNVTLSCEQNLNHDAMYWYRQDPGQGLRLIYYSQIVNDFQKGDIAEGYSVSREKKESFPLTVTSAQKNPTAFYLCASRPDRVNTGELFFGEGSRLTVL.

At least ten counts were recorded for this clonotype. The rearrangement uses TRBV7-6 and TRBJ2-1, with 11 positions matching TRBD2. This CDR3 has 15 amino acids. Trimming cost V 5 bases and J 2 bases; bases outside gene matches: 2. The germline V gene has CDR1 SGHVS and CDR2 FNYEAQ. The CDR3 nucleotides are TGTGCCAGCAGCCGACTAGCGGGGACCTACAATGAGCAGTTCTTC. Protein sequence: CASSRLAGTYNEQFF. The whole variable domain, remainder taken from reference TRBV7-6 and TRBJ2-1, is GAGVSQSPRYKVTKRGQDVALRCDPISGHVSLYWYRQALGQGPEFLTYFNYEAQQDKSGLPNDRFSAERPEGSISTLTIQRTEQRDSAMYRCASSRLAGTYNEQFFGPGTRLTVL.